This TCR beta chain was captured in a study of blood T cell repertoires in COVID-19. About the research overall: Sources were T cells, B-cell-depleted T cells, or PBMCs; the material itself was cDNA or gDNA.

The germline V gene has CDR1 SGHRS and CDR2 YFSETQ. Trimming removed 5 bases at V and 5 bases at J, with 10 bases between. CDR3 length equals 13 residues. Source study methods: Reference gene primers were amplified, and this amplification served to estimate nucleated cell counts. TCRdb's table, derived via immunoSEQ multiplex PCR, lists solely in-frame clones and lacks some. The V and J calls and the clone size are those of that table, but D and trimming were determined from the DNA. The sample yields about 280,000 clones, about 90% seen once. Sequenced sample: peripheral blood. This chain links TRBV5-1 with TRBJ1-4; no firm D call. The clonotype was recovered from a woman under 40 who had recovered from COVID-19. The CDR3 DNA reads TGCGCCAGCAGGCACAGACCGAATGAAAAACTGTTTTTT. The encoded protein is CASRHRPNEKLFF.